The rows below give T cell receptor beta chains drawn from one sample of a study of blood T cells in healthy people across ages. MiXCR was run by TCRdb on the 5' RACE reads, yielding one entry per CDR3 protein. This table holds some 760,000 distinct CDR3 sequences, roughly 25% found once. This same sample was also part of a study on T cells of mothers and their children.

The sequencing input was blood. The receptors derive from a boy aged 10-17 years in good health. CDR3s include the opening cysteine and the closing phenylalanine or tryptophan. The D gene is left open where the match is weak. Only some rows state a clone size, as once, few, many or a class for expanded clones.

v_gene	d_gene	abundance	j_gene	CDR3nt	CDR3aa
TRBV7-3	-	-	TRBJ2-5	TGTGCCAGCAGCCAGTTTGGGGGAAATCCAGAGACCCAGTACTTC	CASSQFGGNPETQYF
TRBV28	-	many	TRBJ2-1	TGTGCCAGCAGCGTTGCGACAAGGACAGCCCAGAGGGAGCAGTTCTTC	CASSVATRTAQREQFF
TRBV6-1	TRBD2	few	TRBJ2-5	TGTGCCAGCAGTGAGGGAGGGGCCGTTGAGACCCAGTACTTC	CASSEGGAVETQYF
TRBV7-2	-	-	TRBJ1-2	TGTGCCAGCAGCTTAGAGGCTCACTATGGCTACACCTTC	CASSLEAHYGYTF
TRBV10-3	-	-	TRBJ2-2	TGTGCCATCAGTGTCTCGTCTAAAACTTACACCGGGGAGCTGTTTTTT	CAISVSSKTYTGELFF
TRBV27	-	many	TRBJ2-7	TGTGCCAGCAGAGTACCTTCAGGGGTAGGCTACGAGCAGTACTTC	CASRVPSGVGYEQYF
TRBV28	-	-	TRBJ2-5	TGTGCCAGCGGCCCCGGAGGGACCCAGTACTTC	CASGPGGTQYF
TRBV7-9	TRBD1	-	TRBJ1-4	TGTGCCAGCAGCTCACGACAGGGGGAGCCGGAAAAACTGTTTTTT	CASSSRQGEPEKLFF
TRBV7-8	TRBD1	once	TRBJ2-3	TGTGCCAGCAGCCACACCGGGACAGTTCTTAGCACAGATACGCAGTATTTT	CASSHTGTVLSTDTQYF
TRBV6-5	-	few	TRBJ2-1	TGTGCCAGCAGAAGAGACCAGATCCCCAATGAGCAGTTCTTC	CASRRDQIPNEQFF
TRBV5-5	-	-	TRBJ2-7	TGTGCCAGCAGCTTGGTGGGGGGTTACTCGGATTCCTACGAGCAGTACTTC	CASSLVGGYSDSYEQYF
TRBV20-1	TRBD1	few	TRBJ1-1	TGCAGTGCTAGATTGCAGGGGGGAACTGAAGCTTTCTTT	CSARLQGGTEAFF
TRBV7-2	-	-	TRBJ2-5	TGTGCCAGCAGCCTTCATCGGGAGACCCAGTACTTC	CASSLHRETQYF
TRBV20-1	-	-	TRBJ2-7	TGCAGTGCTCTGCCGGGTCCCTACTCCTACGAGCAGTACTTC	CSALPGPYSYEQYF
TRBV12-3/TRBV12-4	-	few	TRBJ2-5	TGTGCCAGCAAGGGGCCGGAGACCCAGTACTTC	CASKGPETQYF
TRBV7-6	-	-	TRBJ2-1	TGTGCCAGCAGCTTAGTTGGCGGGGACGACCTGAGGGAGCAGTTCTTC	CASSLVGGDDLREQFF
TRBV3-1	TRBD2	many	TRBJ2-7	TGTGCCAGCAGCTTAGGGACTAGCGGCTACGAGCAGTACTTC	CASSLGTSGYEQYF
TRBV29-1	TRBD1	-	TRBJ2-5	TGCAGCGAGGGACAGGGCGGAGAGACCCAGTACTTC	CSEGQGGETQYF
TRBV7-2	-	many	TRBJ2-7	TGTGCCAGCAGCTTAATCAGCGCCTACGAGCAGTACTTC	CASSLISAYEQYF
TRBV29-1	TRBD1	-	TRBJ2-3	TGCAGCGTTGTTGGGACAGCTAGCACAGATACGCAGTATTTT	CSVVGTASTDTQYF
TRBV7-9	TRBD1	few	TRBJ1-1	TGTGCCAGCAGCTTAGGACAGGGGGGGAACACTGAAGCTTTCTTT	CASSLGQGGNTEAFF
TRBV5-1	-	few	TRBJ2-4	TGCGCCAGCAGCCCCGACTGGGGGCTAAGCAAAAACATTCAGTACTTC	CASSPDWGLSKNIQYF
TRBV7-2	TRBD2	-	TRBJ2-5	TGTGCCAGCAGCCTACCAGGACTAGCGGTACAAGAGACCCAGTACTTC	CASSLPGLAVQETQYF
TRBV28	TRBD2	-	TRBJ2-5	TGTGCCAGCAGTTCCTCGTTTGGGACTAGCGGGAGCAGGGAGCAGTACTTC	CASSSSFGTSGSREQYF
TRBV29-1	TRBD1	-	TRBJ2-7	TGCAGCGCTGGGACAGGGGGGAGAACCTACGAGCAGTACTTC	CSAGTGGRTYEQYF
TRBV12-3/TRBV12-4	-	-	TRBJ1-1	TGTGCCAGCAGGCACAGGGTCTTTGAAGCTTTCTTT	CASRHRVFEAFF
TRBV6-5	-	few	TRBJ1-2	TGTGCCAGCAGTTACGGGGGACACACTAACTATGGCTACACCTTC	CASSYGGHTNYGYTF
TRBV29-1	TRBD2	many	TRBJ2-5	TGCAGCGTTGAGAGACTAGCGGGAGGAGAGACCCAGTACTTC	CSVERLAGGETQYF
TRBV28	-	-	TRBJ2-5	TGTGCCAGCAGCGACCCGGGGCGACAAGAGACCCAGTACTTC	CASSDPGRQETQYF
TRBV7-8	-	few	TRBJ1-1	TGTGCCAGCAGCTTAGCCGCGGGGAGCACTGAAGCTTTCTTT	CASSLAAGSTEAFF
TRBV29-1	TRBD1	-	TRBJ1-3	TGCAGCGTTGCCCTTCAGGGGGCAGGAAACACCATATATTTT	CSVALQGAGNTIYF
TRBV9	TRBD2	few	TRBJ2-1	TGTGCCAGCAGCGTAGGGGCTAGCGGGAGCAATGAGCAGTTCTTC	CASSVGASGSNEQFF
TRBV29-1	-	-	TRBJ2-5	TGCAGCGTCCCCACTAGCTATGCCGAGACCCAGTACTTC	CSVPTSYAETQYF
TRBV9	-	-	TRBJ2-1	TGTGCCAGCTCAGAATACTGGGACTCGCGTGCCAATGAGCAGTTCTTC	CASSEYWDSRANEQFF
TRBV12-3/TRBV12-4	-	few	TRBJ2-1	TGTGCCAGCAGCTTATTTGGGGTCAGTGAGCAGTTCTTC	CASSLFGVSEQFF
TRBV28	-	few	TRBJ2-7	TGTGCCAGCAGTTTCTCAGGGGCAGTCTCCTACGAGCAGTACTTC	CASSFSGAVSYEQYF
TRBV6-2/TRBV6-3	-	few	TRBJ2-2	TGTGCCAGCATCATCGGACAAACAGGATTCTACACCGGGGAGCTGTTTTTT	CASIIGQTGFYTGELFF
TRBV7-9	-	-	TRBJ1-2	TGTGCCAGCGGGCCGGACGGTGGAGGGCTCAGCTACACCTTC	CASGPDGGGLSYTF
TRBV4-3	-	few	TRBJ2-5	TGCGCCAGCAGCCAAGGCTTTATGGGAACTTCGCAACAAGAGACCCAGTACTTC	CASSQGFMGTSQQETQYF
TRBV3-1	-	-	TRBJ2-2	TGTGCCAGCAGCCGACGGGACGGGGCCGGGGAGCTGTTTTTT	CASSRRDGAGELFF
TRBV7-9	TRBD1	-	TRBJ1-2	TGTGCCAGTACAGGGGGACAGAGCCTACCTACCTATGGCTACACCTTC	CASTGGQSLPTYGYTF
TRBV19	-	few	TRBJ1-4	TGTGCCAGTAGTGCCCGGGCTGAAAAACTGTTTTTT	CASSARAEKLFF
TRBV9	TRBD2	-	TRBJ2-2	TGTGCCAGCAGCGTAGCCGACGGGAGGGCCCTCGGTGACGGGGAGCTGTTTTTT	CASSVADGRALGDGELFF
TRBV29-1	TRBD2	once	TRBJ2-5	TGCAGCGTCGCTAGGCGGTTAGCGGGAGGGAAAGAGACCCAGTGCTTC	CSVARRLAGGKETQCF
TRBV28	TRBD1	few	TRBJ1-1	TGTGCCAGCAGCCGAGGGGACAGAGGGAACACTGAAGCTTTCTTT	CASSRGDRGNTEAFF
TRBV29-1	-	many	TRBJ2-1	TGCAGCGTTGAAGCGGGTGCGGGACAGTTCTTC	CSVEAGAGQFF
TRBV4-3	TRBD1	-	TRBJ2-3	TGCGCCAGCAGCCAAGAGGACAGGCGGGGCACAGATACGCAGTATTTT	CASSQEDRRGTDTQYF
TRBV9	-	-	TRBJ1-4	TGTGCCAGCAGCGCACAGGGCTCTGGCGAAAAACTGTTTTTT	CASSAQGSGEKLFF
TRBV6-1	TRBD1	-	TRBJ2-3	TGTGCCAGCAAAACACAGGGGGCGCTCGGCACAGATACGCAGTATTTT	CASKTQGALGTDTQYF
TRBV4-1	-	few	TRBJ1-5	TGCGCCAGCAGCCAAGATTTCGGGGGCAATCAGCCCCAGCATTTT	CASSQDFGGNQPQHF
TRBV20-1	-	few	TRBJ2-7	TGCAGTGCCCCAGGGGCCCTGCCGGAGCAGTACTTC	CSAPGALPEQYF
TRBV6-1	TRBD1	few	TRBJ2-7	TGTGCCAGCAGTGAAGCCGTAACCGGGACAGGGGTCGAGCAGTACTTC	CASSEAVTGTGVEQYF
TRBV4-1	-	few	TRBJ2-7	TGCGCCAGCAGCCAGACAGGTACCTACGAGCAGTACTTC	CASSQTGTYEQYF
TRBV28	TRBD1	few	TRBJ1-2	TGTGCCAGCAGTTCAGAATCGACAGGGGAAGTTGGCTACACCTTC	CASSSESTGEVGYTF